The 18 T cell receptor beta chains below all came from one sample that was sequenced in a study of cytomegalovirus exposure and HLA in healthy donors. TCRdb's table, derived via immunoSEQ multiplex PCR, lists solely in-frame clones and lacks some. The sample carries 120,000 to 150,000 clones, around 87% recorded once. Sequencing input: PBMCs. These receptors originate from a man between 18 and 35 years old in good health and CMV-seropositive.

This chain uses TRBV11-2 with TRBJ1-1; possible D gene TRBD1, 5 bases. V lost 7 bases and J 0 bases, leaving 9 bases between the germline ends. Per the germline V gene, CDR1 is SGHAT and CDR2 is FQNNGV. This CDR3 contains 13 residues. For the CDR3, the DNA is TGTGCCAGCACCAGGGCGATGAACACTGAAGCTTTCTTT. This gives the protein CASTRAMNTEAFF.

In this sample, this clone turned up a few times. This chain connects TRBV2 to TRBJ1-1, with 7 bases fitting TRBD1. The length of the CDR3 is 12 residues. Germline trimming cut 6 bases from V and 7 bases from J; bases unmatched to any gene: 5. Germline-derived CDR1 and CDR2 are SNHLY and FYNNEI. Here the CDR3 reads CASRRDSYEAFF. The CDR3 DNA reads TGTGCCAGCAGGCGGGACAGCTATGAAGCTTTCTTT.

The V call is TRBV2, the J call TRBJ1-5; 8 bases map to TRBD1. The CDR3 runs 15 residues. CDR1 is SNHLY and CDR2 is FYNNEI in the germline V gene. V shed 7 bases, J shed 7 bases, and the junction held 12 bases outside the gene matches. CDR3 sequence: CASTRDRGIGQPQHF. CDR3 nucleotides: TGTGCCAGCACTCGAGACAGGGGAATAGGGCAGCCCCAGCATTTT.

The CDR3 spells CASSRTGAYYEQYF. As DNA, the CDR3 is TGTGCCAGTAGTAGGACAGGGGCCTACTACGAGCAGTACTTC. J is TRBJ2-7 and V is TRBV19, with 9 positions matching TRBD1. Losses at the gene ends were 4 bases for V and 3 bases for J; bases not matched to a gene: 4. Germline CDR1 is LNHDA and CDR2 is SQIVND (reference sequence). This CDR3 contains 14 residues.

The chain joins TRBV9 to TRBJ1-1, with 10 bases lining up with TRBD1. Germline V CDR1 and CDR2: SGDLS, YYNGEE. This CDR3 is built from 14 residues. After removal of 2 bases from V and 7 bases from J, the junction contained 5 bases not matched to a gene. Written as DNA, the CDR3 is TGTGCCAGCAGCGTGACAGGGGGCGAGGTTGAAGCTTTCTTT. Its protein is CASSVTGGEVEAFF.

The J gene is TRBJ2-3, the V gene TRBV7-2, with D possibly TRBD2 on 6 matching bases. The CDR3 is 15 amino acids. Trimming removed 6 bases from V and 0 bases from J, with 13 bases in between. CDR1 is SGHTA, CDR2 FQGNSA, per germline. The CDR3 bases are TGTGCCAGCAGTCTAGGACTAACTAGCACAGATACGCAGTATTTT. This encodes CASSLGLTSTDTQYF.

The rearrangement links TRBV27 to TRBJ2-3; 14 bases align to TRBD2. Trimming removed 6 bases from V and 8 bases from J; junction bases left unmatched: 10. Germline-derived CDR1 and CDR2 are MNHEY and SMNVEV (reference sequence). This CDR3 has 16 residues. The CDR3 spells CASRSGLAGGYGTQYF. DNA for the CDR3: TGTGCCAGCAGGAGCGGACTAGCGGGGGGTTATGGTACGCAGTATTTT.

The V gene is TRBV19, the J gene TRBJ1-2; perhaps TRBD1 as D (6 bases). The germline gives CDR1 LNHDA, CDR2 SQIVND (reference sequence). The CDR3 loop spans 15 amino acids. The ends were cut back, 4 bases at V and 7 bases at J, with 19 bases in the middle. For the CDR3, the DNA is TGTGCCAGTAGTACCAATTTTGGCAGGGGATTTGGCTACACCTTC. This encodes CASSTNFGRGFGYTF.

The chain joins TRBV30 to TRBJ1-4; D is unresolved. Trimming stripped 8 bases from V and 0 bases from J, with 13 bases between. The CDR3 contains 14 residues. From germline, CDR1 is GTSNPN and CDR2 SVGIG (reference sequence). The CDR3 loop is CAAPRQATNEKLFF. CDR3 nucleotide sequence: TGTGCCGCACCCCGCCAGGCAACTAATGAAAAACTGTTTTTT.

The CDR3 DNA follows: TGTGCCAGTAACTTACAGGGATTTCCCCTATGGTCACCCCTCCACTTT. Translating gives CASNLQGFPLWSPLHF. The chain is built from TRBV7-8 and TRBJ1-6; maybe TRBD1 (6 bases). Germline loops: CDR1 SGHVS, CDR2 FQNEAQ. The germline V and J ends were trimmed by 9 bases and 10 bases, with 25 bases remaining between them. The CDR3 is 16 residues long.

The genes are TRBV7-9 and TRBJ2-7; TRBD1 matches 7 bases. The CDR3 is made up of 15 amino acids. Germline V lookup: CDR1 SEHNR, CDR2 FQNEAQ (reference sequence). J lost 5 bases, V lost 2 bases, and 9 bases had no gene match. CDR3 coding DNA: TGTGCCAGCAGCTTAAACAGGGGAATTTTCAACGAGCAGTACTTC. It translates to CASSLNRGIFNEQYF.

The rearrangement links TRBV27 to TRBJ1-2; no reliable D call. V was trimmed by 3 bases and J by 2 bases, leaving 13 bases between them. Germline CDR1 is MNHEY and CDR2 is SMNVEV (reference sequence). This CDR3 is 15 amino acids long. CDR3: CASSFRASENYGYTF. The CDR3 DNA is TGTGCCAGCAGTTTCAGAGCTTCGGAGAACTATGGCTACACCTTC.

This sequence joins TRBV20-1 and TRBJ2-1, with D hard to call. Germline CDR1 DFQATT, CDR2 SNEGSKA (reference sequence). Trimming pared 6 bases from V and 8 bases from J, leaving 8 bases between. This CDR3 spans 10 amino acids. Written as DNA, the CDR3 is TGCAGTGCCCATCGGGATGAGCAGTTCTTC. This gives the protein CSAHRDEQFF.

This clone was counted a few times. The chain carries TRBV10-2 and TRBJ2-3; a possible D gene is TRBD1 (7 bases). Germline loops: CDR1 WSHSY, CDR2 SAAADI. The CDR3 contains 13 residues. Deletions cut 4 bases from V and 5 bases from J, with 10 bases between. The CDR3 nucleotides are TGCGCCAGCAGTGGGCGGGACAGAGATACGCAGTATTTT. Amino acid sequence: CASSGRDRDTQYF.

The J gene is TRBJ2-7, the V gene TRBV7-9; weak D call: TRBD2 (6 bases). Germline V gene sequence: CDR1 SEHNR, CDR2 FQNEAQ (reference sequence). The CDR3 length is 16 residues. V dropped 5 bases and J dropped 2 bases, with 19 bases sitting between them. CDR3 sequence reads: CASSLATGVYPYEQYF. The DNA of the CDR3 is TGTGCCAGCAGCCTGGCAACGGGGGTCTACCCCTACGAGCAGTACTTC.

The chain links TRBV4-1 to TRBJ2-1; weak D call: TRBD2 (6 bases). This CDR3 has 16 amino acids. Germline-derived CDR1 and CDR2 are MGHRA and YSYEKL. Trimming cost V 2 bases and J 1 base, with 12 bases left between them. The CDR3: CASSQRPSASYNEQFF. The CDR3 nucleotides read TGCGCCAGCAGCCAAAGGCCTAGCGCATCCTACAATGAGCAGTTCTTC.

CDR3 in DNA: TGTGCCAGCAGTTACGGGGGGTACAGGGGGCGAAATGAGCAGTTCTTC. Amino acids: CASSYGGYRGRNEQFF. The rearrangement joins TRBV6-5 to TRBJ2-1, with 9 bases lining up with TRBD1. V trimming: 2 bases; J trimming: 7 bases; junction bases outside the gene matches: 9. CDR3 size: 16 residues. Per the germline V gene, CDR1 is MNHEY and CDR2 is SVGAGI.

The V and J genes are TRBV2 and TRBJ1-1, with D possibly matching TRBD1 (6 bases). Trimming shortened V by 9 bases and J by 0 bases, and 11 bases separated the two germline ends. This CDR3 comprises 13 residues. The germline V gene encodes CDR1 SNHLY and CDR2 FYNNEI. In DNA form, the CDR3 reads TGTGCCAGAGGGCAGGGGATGAACACTGAAGCTTTCTTT. Its protein product is CARGQGMNTEAFF.